The present T cell receptor (beta chain) was sequenced within a study of identical twins. Study outcomes and limitations: The conclusions drew on cross-sectional statistical analysis instead of tracking the same donors. An excess of low generation probability was shown by twin-shared out-of-frame alpha sequences. Where beta out-of-frame sequences were concerned, excess twin sharing was weaker.

Unique molecular identifiers were present on the cDNA, and a universal primer site came from template switching. TCRdb re-analysed the 5' RACE reads in MiXCR, keeping a single row per CDR3 protein. This sample yields nearly 650,000 distinct CDR3 sequences, of which 7% to 7.5% are seen a single time; less than 2% belongs to the top ten. This clonotype was recorded a few times. Its antigen is unidentified. The V end lost 6 bases, the J end lost 2 bases, and 11 bases lay between the germline ends. This CDR3 region has 13 residues. This same sample was also part of a study on yellow fever vaccine responses in identical twins.

This TCR was sampled from a woman under 30 in good health. Sequencing used PBMCs. This sequence joins TRBV12-3 or TRBV12-4 and TRBJ2-7, with a weak D call TRBD2 (5 bases). CDR3 bases: TGTGCCAGCAGACCGGGAAGGGCCTACGAGCAGTACTTC. The encoded protein is CASRPGRAYEQYF.